What follows are 25 T cell receptor beta chains derived from one specimen sequenced in a study of cytomegalovirus exposure and HLA in healthy donors. With 60 Vbeta and 13 Jbeta primers, the PCR was carried out. Clones were sequenced by immunoSEQ multiplex PCR, and TCRdb holds only the in-frame ones, with some missing. This sample yields about 63,000 clones, of which roughly 71% are seen a single time; more than 20% belongs to the top ten. The sample taken for sequencing was PBMCs. These receptors were collected from a man aged 50-60 years in good health and CMV-seropositive.

CDR3 loop: CASSAGTGDQPQHF. The CDR3 DNA reads as TGTGCCAGCAGCGCTGGGACAGGGGACCAGCCCCAGCATTTT. The chain couples TRBV7-6 to TRBJ1-5; 10 nucleotides align to TRBD1. The CDR3 covers 14 residues. Looked up from germline, CDR1 is SGHVS and CDR2 is FNYEAQ. V was pared by 5 bases and J by 7 bases, with 5 bases of the junction left unmatched.

The V call is TRBV29-1, the J call TRBJ2-3; D call uncertain. The CDR3 spans 16 residues. V was trimmed by 7 bases and J by 0 bases, leaving 20 bases between them. Germline V gene sequence: CDR1 SQVTM, CDR2 ANQGSEA. The CDR3 sequence is CSAFPLNRRSTDTQYF. The CDR3 region has the DNA TGCAGCGCCTTCCCTCTAAACCGAAGAAGCACAGATACGCAGTATTTT.

J is TRBJ2-7 and V is TRBV12-5; 11 bases map to TRBD2. Germline CDR1 and CDR2: LGHNT and FRNRAP. Trimming at V came to 2 bases and at J to 1 base, leaving 4 bases not matched to a gene. CDR3 size: 16 residues. CDR3 coding DNA: TGTGCTAGTGGTTTGTTTAGCGGGGGGGTGTCCTACGAGCAGTACTTC. Translated: CASGLFSGGVSYEQYF.

Details on this clone: The junction differs from germline at one of its ends, possibly a read error. The genes are TRBV6-6 and TRBJ2-2; 8 bases fit TRBD2. This CDR3 contains 16 residues. The germline gives CDR1 MNHNY, CDR2 SVGAGI (reference sequence). This CDR3 is CASRHGLAGNAGELFF. Here the CDR3 DNA reads TGTGCCAGCAGACACGGACTAGCCGGGAACGCCGGGGAGCTGTTTTTT.

This clone showed up just a few times. The V gene is TRBV5-1, the J gene TRBJ1-2; TRBD1 matches 11 bases. Germline CDR1 is SGHRS and CDR2 is YFSETQ. The CDR3 extends over 18 amino acids. V dropped 1 base and J dropped 7; count of bases not matched to a gene: 15. CDR3 sequence (DNA): TGCGCCAGCAGCTTGCCTACCACCCCGGGACAGGGGGTTGGTGGCTACACCTTC. Translating it yields CASSLPTTPGQGVGGYTF.

This clone was observed a handful of times. The chain carries TRBV19 and TRBJ1-5; weak D call: TRBD1 (5 bases). Germline V gene sequence: CDR1 LNHDA, CDR2 SQIVND (reference sequence). The ends were cut back, 6 bases at V and 2 bases at J, with 11 bases in the middle. The CDR3 consists of 14 residues. Here the CDR3 reads CASRGRDGNQPQHF. CDR3 nucleotides: TGTGCCAGTAGGGGGCGGGACGGCAATCAGCCCCAGCATTTT.

V is TRBV6-6 and J is TRBJ1-4, with D perhaps matching TRBD1 (5 bases). Per the germline V gene, CDR1 is MNHNY and CDR2 is SVGAGI (reference sequence). Trimming shortened V by 10 bases and J by 6 bases, and 18 bases separated the two germline ends. The CDR3 runs to 14 residues. The CDR3: CATSTVFRDEKLFF. As DNA, the CDR3 is TGTGCCACCTCTACCGTTTTCAGGGATGAAAAACTGTTTTTT.

V and J are TRBV10-1 and TRBJ2-1; 7 bases are shared with TRBD2. Germline lookup yields CDR1 WNHNN and CDR2 SYGVQD (reference sequence). J lost 10 bases, V lost 5 bases, and 11 bases had no gene match. This CDR3 has 14 residues. The CDR3 region is CASSMDYGGGEQFF. The CDR3 DNA is TGCGCCAGCAGTATGGACTATGGGGGAGGGGAGCAGTTCTTC.

V usage is TRBV25-1 and J usage is TRBJ2-2; D is ambiguous. Per the germline V gene, CDR1 is MGHDK and CDR2 is SYGVNS. The CDR3 length is 14 residues. Between the trimmed V and J ends, which lost 5 bases and 5 bases, there was a span of 12 bases. CDR3 in amino acids: CASSKLDTTGELFF. CDR3 DNA sequence: TGTGCCAGCAGTAAACTTGACACTACCGGGGAGCTGTTTTTT.

This clone was observed a single time. CDR3 protein: CASSARGIQPQHF. CDR3 sequence (DNA): TGTGCCAGCAGCGCGCGAGGGATTCAGCCCCAGCATTTT. The gene calls are TRBV7-8 and TRBJ1-5; no firm D call. The CDR3 covers 13 residues. Germline lookup yields CDR1 SGHVS and CDR2 FQNEAQ. V was pared by 5 bases and J by 6 bases, with 11 bases between.

The J gene is TRBJ2-5, the V gene TRBV6-5; D possibly corresponds to TRBD2 (5 bases). Trimming stripped 0 bases from V and 0 bases from J, with 11 bases between. CDR3 length equals 16 residues. CDR1 is MNHEY, CDR2 SVGAGI, per germline. The CDR3 region is CASSYSTVRDQETQYF. The CDR3 region has the DNA TGTGCCAGCAGTTACTCGACGGTGAGGGACCAAGAGACCCAGTACTTC.

This clone has a handful of counts. CDR3 region: CASSADSKNIQYF. DNA of the CDR3: TGCGCCAGCAGCGCCGATAGCAAAAACATTCAGTACTTC. The V and J genes are TRBV5-1 and TRBJ2-4; D is uncertain. V shed 4 bases and J shed 3 bases, with 8 bases lying between them. Germline-derived CDR1 and CDR2 are SGHRS and YFSETQ. The CDR3 extends over 13 amino acids. Combining the CDR3 with reference TRBV5-1 and TRBJ2-4 gives the whole variable domain KAGVTQTPRYLIKTRGQQVTLSCSPISGHRSVSWYQQTPGQGLQFLFEYFSETQRNKGNFPGRFSGRQFSNSRSEMNVSTLELGDSALYLCASSADSKNIQYFGAGTRLSVL.

The chain recombines TRBV27 with TRBJ2-1; D unclear. Germline loops: CDR1 MNHEY, CDR2 SMNVEV (reference sequence). The CDR3 is 13 amino acids. The V and J ends lost 2 bases and 5 bases respectively, with 7 bases between them. Written as DNA, the CDR3 is TGTGCCAGCAGTTTACGGGTCCACAATGAGCAGTTCTTC. Protein: CASSLRVHNEQFF.

This clone was picked up a small number of times. The chain combines TRBV2 with TRBJ1-3; D gene ambiguous. The V end was cut by 4 bases, the J end by 6 bases, with 7 bases between. The CDR3 sequence is 12 residues long. The V gene's germline CDR1 is SNHLY and CDR2 FYNNEI. CDR3 protein: CASSGGANTIYF. CDR3 DNA sequence: TGTGCCAGCAGTGGTGGAGCAAACACCATATATTTT.

In this sample, this clone turned up once. The genes are TRBV2 and TRBJ1-1, with D hard to call. From germline, CDR1 is SNHLY and CDR2 FYNNEI. The CDR3 length is 13 residues. V was clipped by 4 bases and J by 1 base, with 7 bases between them. The DNA of the CDR3 is TGTGCCAGCAGTGTCACGAGGAACACTGAAGCTTTCTTT. As protein: CASSVTRNTEAFF.

The chain joins TRBV28 to TRBJ1-5, with unresolved D. Looked up from germline, CDR1 is MDHEN and CDR2 is SYDVKM. The V and J ends lost 3 bases and 1 base respectively, with 7 bases between them. There are 14 residues in the CDR3. CDR3 residues: CASSFAGSNQPQHF. The CDR3 nucleotides read TGTGCCAGCAGTTTTGCCGGGAGCAATCAGCCCCAGCATTTT.

The chain links TRBV7-2 to TRBJ2-6; a possible D gene is TRBD1 (5 bases). V was cut by 3 bases and J by 0 bases, with 12 bases left in between. From germline, CDR1 is SGHTA and CDR2 FQGNSA. The CDR3 has 17 amino acids. Written as DNA, the CDR3 is TGTGCCAGCAGCTTGACAGTCTCTATCTCTGGGGCCAACGTCCTGACTTTC. Amino acids: CASSLTVSISGANVLTF.

Notes on this clone: The junction departs from the called germline gene at one end, perhaps through a read error. The sample has other DNA sequences that encode this CDR3 too. The chain carries TRBV5-4 and TRBJ1-2; D remains unclear. This CDR3 is built from 15 residues. Germline CDR1 is SGHNT and CDR2 is YYREEE (reference sequence). The CDR3 region has the DNA TGTGCCAGTAGCTTGGACGGGGTCAGCTCCCGTGGCTACACCTTC. It yields the protein CASSLDGVSSRGYTF.

The chain uses TRBV7-2 and TRBJ1-2; TRBD1 is a possible D gene (6 bases). Germline loops: CDR1 SGHTA, CDR2 FQGNSA. The CDR3 covers 14 residues. The V gene lost 5 bases and the J gene lost 8 bases, with 18 bases spanning the gap. CDR3 residues: CASSRDGSGVGYTF. In nucleotides, the CDR3 is TGTGCCAGCAGCCGGGACGGTTCAGGGGTCGGCTACACCTTC.

The chain is built from TRBV29-1 and TRBJ1-2; D ambiguous. This CDR3 region has 14 residues. The V end was cut by 5 bases, the J end by 4 bases, with 17 bases between. CDR1 and CDR2 from the germline V gene are SQVTM and ANQGSEA. CDR3 residues: CSVSGVNRGYGYTF. The DNA of the CDR3 is TGCAGCGTTTCTGGGGTCAATCGGGGCTATGGCTACACCTTC.

Remarks on this clone: Compared with germline, one end of the junction differs, possibly owing to a read error. The chain has TRBV7-9 and TRBJ1-4, with 10 bases aligning to TRBD1. The CDR3 length is 12 residues. Germline V gene data show CDR1 as SEHNR and CDR2 as FQNEAQ (reference sequence). The CDR3 DNA sequence: TGCGTCGGGACAGGGGATAATGAAAAACTGTTTTTT. Encoded protein: CVGTGDNEKLFF.

This clone came up a few times. The chain combines TRBV7-2 with TRBJ1-2; 8 bases are shared with TRBD1. The J segment lost 1 base and the V segment lost 5 bases, leaving 6 bases of the junction unmatched. Per germline, CDR1 SGHTA and CDR2 FQGNSA. The CDR3 is 15 residues long. The CDR3 is CASSPGQGRNYGYTF. The CDR3 DNA reads TGTGCCAGCAGCCCCGGACAGGGCCGTAACTATGGCTACACCTTC.

The gene calls are TRBV7-8 and TRBJ2-5; the match to TRBD1 covers 7 bases. The CDR3 runs 16 residues. CDR1 is SGHVS and CDR2 is FQNEAQ in the germline V gene. V dropped 1 base and J dropped 5; count of bases not matched to a gene: 10. The CDR3 sequence is CASSLVETGFWETQYF. The CDR3 DNA reads as TGTGCCAGCAGCTTAGTGGAGACAGGGTTCTGGGAGACCCAGTACTTC.

The rearrangement links TRBV19 to TRBJ2-5, with 8 bases matching TRBD1. CDR3 length equals 13 residues. Germline V CDR1 and CDR2: LNHDA, SQIVND (reference sequence). Trimming cost V 7 bases and J 5 bases; bases outside gene matches: 6. CDR3 residues: CASKAGGIETQYF. The CDR3 nucleotides read TGTGCCAGTAAAGCAGGGGGCATCGAGACCCAGTACTTC.

The gene calls are TRBV5-6 and TRBJ2-5, with TRBD1 matching over 7 bases. The CDR3 extends over 14 amino acids. Per the germline V gene, CDR1 is SGHDT and CDR2 is YYEEEE. V lost 4 bases and J lost 2; bases outside the gene matches: 5. The CDR3 region is CASSARDRQETQYF. The CDR3 DNA is TGTGCCAGCAGCGCCCGGGACAGACAAGAGACCCAGTACTTC.